Presented here are 4 T cell receptor beta chains from one specimen sequenced in a study of response to subunit inactivated influenza vaccine. TCRdb called the RT-PCR reads again in MiXCR, with one record for every CDR3 protein. The sample includes roughly 620,000 distinct CDR3 sequences, 11% of them seen just once. Another study also made use of these data, one on T cells expressing NK-cell markers. That study adds: The cDNA for TCR beta came from 5'RACE template switching with UMIs.

The sequencing used PBMCs from blood, collected on the day of vaccination. The receptors shown here come from a man in his forties or fifties who received an inactivated influenza vaccine.

The V and J genes are TRBV12-3 or TRBV12-4 and TRBJ2-7; D assignment may be TRBD1 or TRBD2 (5 bases each). V was pared by 8 bases and J by 6 bases, with 17 bases between. This CDR3 contains 13 residues. The DNA for the CDR3 is TGTGCCAGCGGGACCTCAACCGTAGGCGAGCAGTACTTC. Its protein product is CASGTSTVGEQYF.

This clonotype was picked up a small number of times. V is TRBV27 and J is TRBJ2-1; 8 bases are a match to TRBD2. The CDR3 has 14 residues. The V gene end was trimmed by 5 bases and the J gene end by 2 bases; junction bases not matched to a gene: 2. CDR1 MNHEY and CDR2 SMNVEV come from the germline V gene (reference sequence). CDR3 nucleotide sequence: TGTGCCAGCAGTGTAGCGGGAACCTACAATGAGCAGTTCTTC. Residues: CASSVAGTYNEQFF.

This clonotype was counted between two and nine times. The chain is built from TRBV4-3 and TRBJ2-1; 12 bases fit TRBD2. V was clipped by 0 bases and J by 0 bases; unmatched bases: 9. The CDR3 runs 20 residues. CDR1 and CDR2 (germline): LGHNA, YSLEER. The CDR3 sequence is CASSQDLWLAGGFSYNEQFF. DNA of the CDR3: TGCGCCAGCAGCCAAGATTTGTGGCTAGCGGGGGGGTTCTCCTACAATGAGCAGTTCTTC.

This clonotype appeared a few times. The chain is built from TRBV3-1 and TRBJ2-2, with D possibly being TRBD1 (6 bases). The CDR3 loop spans 15 amino acids. Looked up from germline, CDR1 is LGHDT and CDR2 is YNNKEL (reference sequence). Trimming took off 1 base at V and 3 bases at J, with 9 bases between the two ends. CDR3: CASSQVQGYTGELFF. CDR3 DNA: TGTGCCAGCAGCCAAGTACAGGGATACACCGGGGAGCTGTTTTTT.